This T cell receptor (beta chain) comes out of a study of blood T cell repertoires in COVID-19. Study as a whole: Some COVID-19 samples were acute and others convalescent; all came from the United States, Italy and Spain. From T cells, B-cell-depleted T cells, or PBMCs came the material, which was cDNA or gDNA.

A few counts support this clone. The study drew participants aged 18 to 89 years from fewer than 30 US areas. V trimming: 7 bases; J trimming: 5 bases; junction bases outside the gene matches: 5. CDR1 SNHLY and CDR2 FYNNEI come from the germline V gene. This CDR3 region has 14 residues. Some clones are missing from TCRdb's copy, which holds only in-frame ones; the method was immunoSEQ multiplex PCR. The table shows 150,000 to 200,000 clones, with roughly 80% occurring only once. Sequencing was carried out using PBMCs or T cells enriched from blood (not recorded which). V gene TRBV2 combines with J gene TRBJ2-2, with 9 bases that match TRBD1. The receptor's source is a man between 35 and 55 years old who had recovered from COVID-19. In DNA form, the CDR3 reads TGTGCCAGCATTGGACAGGGGAGGACCGGGGAGCTGTTTTTT. Amino acids: CASIGQGRTGELFF.